The 16 T cell receptor beta chains in this list originate from one sample, sequenced in a study of blood T cell repertoires in COVID-19. Repertoires were generated with immunoSEQ multiplex PCR, while TCRdb's copy carries only in-frame clones and drops some. The table lists roughly 41,000 clones, approximately 90% of them singletons. Material: PBMCs or T cells enriched from blood (not recorded which). These receptor sequences come from a woman aged 50 to 60 who had recovered from COVID-19.

The rearrangement joins TRBV28 to TRBJ2-7; 7 nucleotides line up with TRBD2. Germline V gene sequence: CDR1 MDHEN, CDR2 SYDVKM. V lost 3 bases, J lost 3 bases, and 5 bases stayed unmatched. This CDR3 is built from 14 residues. CDR3 sequence: CASSFRGVDYEQYF. The CDR3 DNA follows: TGTGCCAGCAGTTTTCGGGGGGTGGACTACGAGCAGTACTTC.

This chain connects TRBV19 to TRBJ2-7, with D possibly being TRBD1 (6 bases). Trimming cost V 7 bases and J 6 bases, with 22 bases left between them. The length of the CDR3 is 15 residues. Germline lookup yields CDR1 LNHDA and CDR2 SQIVND (reference sequence). The CDR3 DNA sequence: TGTGCCAGTACCGTACAGGGAACCGCATTAGGCGAGCAGTACTTC. This gives the protein CASTVQGTALGEQYF.

The chain is built from TRBV6-8 and TRBJ1-5, with 10 positions matching TRBD1. The CDR3 runs to 16 residues. CDR1 MNHGY and CDR2 SAAAGT come from the germline V gene. V lost 9 bases and J lost 2; bases outside the gene matches: 10. The CDR3 loop reads CARKEPGTGGNQPQHF. The CDR3 region has the DNA TGTGCCAGAAAGGAACCCGGGACAGGGGGCAATCAGCCCCAGCATTTT.

The rearrangement uses TRBV9 and TRBJ2-1; TRBD2 aligns across 7 bases. Per the germline V gene, CDR1 is SGDLS and CDR2 is YYNGEE. The trim removed 0 bases at V and 0 bases at J, leaving 3 bases unmatched. The CDR3 covers 16 residues. The CDR3 DNA is TGTGCCAGCAGCGTAGGTCCTAGCGGCTCCTACAATGAGCAGTTCTTC. It is translated as CASSVGPSGSYNEQFF.

This clone came up once. The chain joins TRBV6-5 to TRBJ1-6, with TRBD1 identical over 9 bases. The CDR3 runs to 16 residues. Germline V gives CDR1 MNHEY, CDR2 SVGAGI. J was trimmed by 7 bases and V by 4 bases; bases with no gene match: 8. The CDR3 DNA follows: TGTGCCAGCAGTTTAACAGGGGGCAGAGGGAATTCACCCCTCCACTTT. Its translation: CASSLTGGRGNSPLHF.

The CDR3 here is CSASPRQGLMGDEQFF. Written as DNA, the CDR3 is TGCAGTGCTAGTCCCCGACAGGGATTGATGGGCGATGAGCAGTTCTTC. The V call is TRBV20-1, the J call TRBJ2-1, with TRBD1 matching over 7 bases. The germline CDR1 and CDR2 sequences are DFQATT and SNEGSKA (reference sequence). The CDR3 sequence is 16 residues long. Trimming cost V 3 bases and J 8 bases; bases outside gene matches: 16.

CDR3 sequence: CASSADDSVNTEAFF. As DNA, the CDR3 is TGTGCCAGCAGCGCCGACGACAGTGTCAACACTGAAGCTTTCTTT. The rearrangement links TRBV21-1 to TRBJ1-1; the tabulated D call, TRBD1, remains unverified against the DNA. TRBV21-1 is listed as a pseudogene. This CDR3 contains 15 residues.

The chain is built from TRBV27 and TRBJ2-5, with 7 bases aligning to TRBD2. The CDR3 is 14 residues long. The V gene's germline CDR1 is MNHEY and CDR2 SMNVEV (reference sequence). V dropped 0 bases and J dropped 8; count of bases not matched to a gene: 6. In DNA, the CDR3 is TGTGCCAGCAGTTTATCCGGGCAGGGACTAACCCAGTACTTC. This translates into CASSLSGQGLTQYF.

V and J are TRBV5-1 and TRBJ2-3, with 8 bases matching TRBD1. After removal of 6 bases from V and 1 base from J, the junction contained 7 bases not matched to a gene. From germline, CDR1 is SGHRS and CDR2 YFSETQ. This CDR3 spans 15 amino acids. DNA of the CDR3: TGCGCCAGCAAATCCCAGGGGGCGGGCACAGATACGCAGTATTTT. Amino acids: CASKSQGAGTDTQYF. Full variable domain (rest looked up from reference TRBV5-1 and TRBJ2-3): KAGVTQTPRYLIKTRGQQVTLSCSPISGHRSVSWYQQTPGQGLQFLFEYFSETQRNKGNFPGRFSGRQFSNSRSEMNVSTLELGDSALYLCASKSQGAGTDTQYFGPGTRLTVL.

V is TRBV10-3 and J is TRBJ2-7, with 14 bases aligning to TRBD2. CDR1 is ENHRY and CDR2 is SYGVKD in the germline V gene. V shed 2 bases and J 6 bases; nucleotides not matched to a gene: 9. This CDR3 contains 17 residues. The CDR3 DNA follows: TGTGCCATCAGTGAGCCGGGACTAGCGGGAGTGCATTCCGAGCAGTACTTC. It codes for CAISEPGLAGVHSEQYF.

The rearrangement uses TRBV2 and TRBJ1-4, with TRBD1 matching over 8 bases. V was clipped by 4 bases and J by 7 bases; unmatched bases: 11. The CDR3 is 16 residues long. Germline V gene data show CDR1 as SNHLY and CDR2 as FYNNEI. Written as DNA, the CDR3 is TGTGCCAGCAGTGCTGGCCAGGGGGCGCGCGGTGAAAAACTGTTTTTT. Translating gives CASSAGQGARGEKLFF. Full variable domain (remainder filled in from reference TRBV2 and TRBJ1-4): EPEVTQTPSHQVTQMGQEVILRCVPISNHLYFYWYRQILGQKVEFLVSFYNNEISEKSEIFDDQFSVERPDGSNFTLKIRSTKLEDSAMYFCASSAGQGARGEKLFFGSGTQLSVL.

J is TRBJ1-4 and V is TRBV2; 8 nucleotides agree with TRBD1. Germline CDR1 is SNHLY and CDR2 is FYNNEI. The CDR3 has 14 residues. Germline trimming cut 5 bases from V and 3 bases from J; bases unmatched to any gene: 2. CDR3 in amino acids: CASSRTGSNEKLFF. As DNA, the CDR3 is TGTGCCAGCAGTCGGACAGGGTCTAATGAAAAACTGTTTTTT.

The chain couples TRBV5-1 to TRBJ2-5; 10 nucleotides match TRBD2. The CDR3 has 16 residues. CDR1 SGHRS and CDR2 YFSETQ come from the germline V gene. After removal of 2 bases from V and 4 bases from J, the junction contained 8 bases not matched to a gene. The CDR3 DNA follows: TGCGCCAGCAGCTTCGCTAGCGGGAGTCTCGGAGAGACCCAGTACTTC. Its protein is CASSFASGSLGETQYF.

The chain carries TRBV28 and TRBJ2-1, with 7 bases matching TRBD2. The CDR3 spans 15 residues. The trim removed 3 bases at V and 5 bases at J, leaving 7 bases unmatched. CDR1 MDHEN and CDR2 SYDVKM come from the germline V gene. The CDR3 sequence is CASSFGGSMNNEQFF. DNA for the CDR3: TGTGCCAGCAGTTTTGGCGGGAGCATGAACAATGAGCAGTTCTTC. Full variable domain (missing parts from reference TRBV28 and TRBJ2-1): DVKVTQSSRYLVKRTGEKVFLECVQDMDHENMFWYRQDPGLGLRLIYFSYDVKMKEKGDIPEGYSVSREKKERFSLILESASTNQTSMYLCASSFGGSMNNEQFFGPGTRLTVL.

The V gene is TRBV4-2, the J gene TRBJ2-5; 8 bases map to TRBD1. Germline CDR1 LGHNA, CDR2 YNFKEQ. The CDR3 covers 16 residues. V was pared by 0 bases and J by 7 bases, with 10 bases of the junction left unmatched. The CDR3: CASSQEGTGALGTQYF. In DNA form, the CDR3 reads TGTGCCAGCAGCCAAGAAGGGACAGGAGCTTTGGGGACCCAGTACTTC.

The chain links TRBV19 to TRBJ2-7, with 7 bases matching TRBD1. V gave up 5 bases and J gave up 2 bases; unmatched junction bases: 12. The CDR3 has 16 residues. Germline CDR1 LNHDA, CDR2 SQIVND (reference sequence). The CDR3 bases are TGTGCCAGTAGTCCGACCCTGGGGACAGTAGCCTACGAGCAGTACTTC. This encodes CASSPTLGTVAYEQYF.